This note documents a single TCR beta chain sequence. Version v3.0 of the immunoSEQ assay was performed at survey level. The method was immunoSEQ multiplex PCR; TCRdb's version includes in-frame clones alone and lacks a portion of them. Of approximately 37,000 clones in the sample, roughly four fifths are singletons; the top ten hold roughly 5.8%. These data come from a study of long-term antiretroviral therapy in people with HIV. The CDR3 is made up of 15 amino acids. V was shortened by 1 base and J by 3 bases, with 12 bases between the two germline ends. CDR1 LNHNV and CDR2 YYDKDF come from the germline V gene (reference sequence).

The sequences come from unsorted PBMCs, collected 1 year after starting antiretroviral therapy. This chain links TRBV15 with TRBJ1-1; TRBD1 is a possible D gene (5 bases). This receptor was taken from a man younger than 35 with HIV. The CDR3 sequence is CATSRGGLADTEAFF. The CDR3 DNA sequence: TGTGCCACCAGCAGAGGGGGACTGGCGGACACTGAAGCTTTCTTT.